Reported below is one T cell receptor beta chain. Antigen specificity is unknown. Investigators profiled TCR beta VDJ and CDR3 from genomic DNA template. Using its own MiXCR run on the reads, TCRdb lists one record per CDR3 protein. The sample has hundreds of thousands of distinct CDR3 sequences, about three fifths seen once. The data belong to a study of CD8+CD57+ T cells in acquired aplastic anemia. Study context: Sorted CD4+ plus CD8+ cells gave DNA averaging roughly 3 ug.

Germline CDR1 is SEHNR and CDR2 is FQNEAQ (reference sequence). Trimming pared 5 bases from V and 0 bases from J, leaving 13 bases between. CDR3 length: 15 amino acids. CD8+CD57+ cell expansion had been shown by flow cytometry in patients chosen for sequencing. All participating patients were living with severe acquired aplastic anemia. Notes on the study in general: No significant patient-versus-control difference appeared in CD8+ Simpson's diversity. The study identified about 30 CD8+ CDR3 sequences shared by patients and controls.

The sample taken for sequencing was sorted CD4+, CD8+, or CD8+CD57+ T cells (not recorded which) from PBMCs. The chain links TRBV7-9 to TRBJ1-1, with no clear D. The TCR sequence derives from a human donor with aplastic anemia. CDR3 residues: CASSHESQLNTEAFF. The CDR3 DNA is TGTGCCAGCAGCCACGAGAGCCAGTTGAACACTGAAGCTTTCTTT.